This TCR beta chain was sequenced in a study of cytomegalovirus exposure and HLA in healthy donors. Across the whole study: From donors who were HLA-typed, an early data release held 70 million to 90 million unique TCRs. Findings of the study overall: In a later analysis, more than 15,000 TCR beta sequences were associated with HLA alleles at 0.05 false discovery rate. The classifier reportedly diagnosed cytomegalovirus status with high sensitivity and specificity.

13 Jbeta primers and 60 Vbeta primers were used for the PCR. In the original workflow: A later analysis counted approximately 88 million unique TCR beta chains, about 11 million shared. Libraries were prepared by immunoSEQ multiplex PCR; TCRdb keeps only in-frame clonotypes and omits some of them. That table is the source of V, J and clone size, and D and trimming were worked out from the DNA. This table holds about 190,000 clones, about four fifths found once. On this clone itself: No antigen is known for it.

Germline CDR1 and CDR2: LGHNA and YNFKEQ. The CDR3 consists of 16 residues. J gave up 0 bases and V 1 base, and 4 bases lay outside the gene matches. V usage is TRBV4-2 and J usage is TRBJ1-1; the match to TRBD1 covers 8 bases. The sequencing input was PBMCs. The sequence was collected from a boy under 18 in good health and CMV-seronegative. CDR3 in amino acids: CASSQAETGVNTEAFF. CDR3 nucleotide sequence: TGTGCCAGCAGCCAAGCCGAGACAGGGGTGAACACTGAAGCTTTCTTT.